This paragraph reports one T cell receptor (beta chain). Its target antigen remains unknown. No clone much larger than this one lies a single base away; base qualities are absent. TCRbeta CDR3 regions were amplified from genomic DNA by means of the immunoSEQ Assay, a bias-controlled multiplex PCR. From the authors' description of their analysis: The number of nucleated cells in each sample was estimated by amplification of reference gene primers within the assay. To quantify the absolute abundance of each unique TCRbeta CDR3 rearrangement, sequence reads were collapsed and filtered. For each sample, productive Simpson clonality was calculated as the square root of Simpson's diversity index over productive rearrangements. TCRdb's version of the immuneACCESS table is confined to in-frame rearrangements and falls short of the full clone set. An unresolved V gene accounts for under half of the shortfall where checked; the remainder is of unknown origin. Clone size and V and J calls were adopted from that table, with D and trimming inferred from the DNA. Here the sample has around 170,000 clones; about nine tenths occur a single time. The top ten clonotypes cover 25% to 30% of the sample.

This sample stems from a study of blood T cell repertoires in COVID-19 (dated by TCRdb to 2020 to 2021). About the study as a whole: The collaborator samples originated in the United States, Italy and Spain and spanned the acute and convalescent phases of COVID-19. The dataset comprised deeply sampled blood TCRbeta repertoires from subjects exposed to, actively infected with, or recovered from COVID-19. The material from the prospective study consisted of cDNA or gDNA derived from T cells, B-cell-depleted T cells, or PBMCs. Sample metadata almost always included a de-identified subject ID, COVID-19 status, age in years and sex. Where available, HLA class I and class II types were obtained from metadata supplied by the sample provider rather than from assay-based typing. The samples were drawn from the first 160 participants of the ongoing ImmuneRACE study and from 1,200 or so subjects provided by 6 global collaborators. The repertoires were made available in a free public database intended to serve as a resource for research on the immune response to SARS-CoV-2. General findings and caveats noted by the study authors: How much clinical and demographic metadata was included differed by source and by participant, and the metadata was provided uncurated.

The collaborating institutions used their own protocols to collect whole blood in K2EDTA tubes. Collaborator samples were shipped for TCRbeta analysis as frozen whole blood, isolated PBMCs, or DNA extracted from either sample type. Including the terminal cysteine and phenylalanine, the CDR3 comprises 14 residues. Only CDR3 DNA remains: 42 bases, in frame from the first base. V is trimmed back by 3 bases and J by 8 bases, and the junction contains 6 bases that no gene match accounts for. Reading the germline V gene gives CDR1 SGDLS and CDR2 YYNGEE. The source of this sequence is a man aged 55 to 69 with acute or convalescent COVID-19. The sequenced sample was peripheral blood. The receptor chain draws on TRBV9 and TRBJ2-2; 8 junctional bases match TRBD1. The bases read TGTGCCAGCAGCGCCGACAGGGGTGGGGGGGAGCTGTTTTTT. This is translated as CASSADRGGGELFF.